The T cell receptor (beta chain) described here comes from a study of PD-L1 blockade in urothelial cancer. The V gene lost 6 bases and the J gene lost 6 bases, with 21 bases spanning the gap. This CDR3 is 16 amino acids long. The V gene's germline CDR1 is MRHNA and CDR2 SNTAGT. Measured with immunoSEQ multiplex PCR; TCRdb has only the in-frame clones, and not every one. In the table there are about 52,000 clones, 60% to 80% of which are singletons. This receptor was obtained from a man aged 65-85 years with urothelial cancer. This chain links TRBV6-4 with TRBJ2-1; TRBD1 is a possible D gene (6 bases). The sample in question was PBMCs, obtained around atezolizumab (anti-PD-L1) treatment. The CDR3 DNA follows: TGTGCCAGCAGATCCACCAACAGGGATGTGGTCAATGAGCAGTTCTTC. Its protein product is CASRSTNRDVVNEQFF.